The 11 T cell receptor beta chains in this list originate from one sample, sequenced in a study of early T cells in non-severe SARS-CoV-2 infection. TCRdb redid the calling of the 5' RACE reads with MiXCR, one entry per CDR3 protein. This sample has about 64,000 distinct CDR3 sequences, with roughly 9% found just once. Source: whole blood, taken at baseline. These receptors were collected from an adult who was a healthcare worker with PCR-confirmed SARS-CoV-2 infection or an uninfected control (not recorded which).

This clonotype was seen ten or more times. The chain combines TRBV30 with TRBJ2-1; 9 bases fit TRBD2. CDR1 is GTSNPN and CDR2 is SVGIG in the germline V gene (reference sequence). The CDR3 extends over 15 amino acids. The V gene end was trimmed by 0 bases and the J gene end by 9 bases; junction bases not matched to a gene: 9. CDR3 in amino acids: CAWSVRLAGMLEQFF. In DNA form, the CDR3 reads TGTGCCTGGAGTGTAAGGCTAGCGGGAATGCTTGAGCAGTTCTTC.

This rearrangement joins TRBV5-1 to TRBJ2-7; TRBD2 agrees at 14 bases. CDR1 and CDR2 (germline): SGHRS, YFSETQ. The CDR3 covers 15 residues. The V segment lost 3 bases and the J segment 5 bases; nucleotides outside the gene matches: 4. CDR3 in DNA: TGCGCCAGCAGCTCGACTAGCGGGAGGGCCCACGAGCAGTACTTC. Residues: CASSSTSGRAHEQYF.

This clonotype was picked up many times. CDR3 in amino acids: CASSSRVNEQFF. The CDR3, as DNA: TGTGCCAGCAGCTCCCGAGTTAATGAGCAGTTCTTC. The rearrangement uses TRBV7-6 and TRBJ2-1; D not resolved. CDR1 is SGHVS, CDR2 FNYEAQ, per germline. The CDR3 sequence is 12 residues long. Trimming stripped 4 bases from V and 7 bases from J, with 8 bases between.

This clonotype was recorded many times. The rearrangement links TRBV18 to TRBJ2-7; TRBD2 matches at 8 bases. The CDR3 is 14 amino acids. Germline V gene lookup returns CDR1 KGHSH and CDR2 LQKENI. V lost 3 bases and J lost 0; bases outside the gene matches: 1. CDR3 residues: CASSPREGSYEQYF. In nucleotides, the CDR3 is TGTGCCAGCTCACCCCGGGAGGGCTCCTACGAGCAGTACTTC.

Ten or more counts support this clonotype. The V and J genes are TRBV24-1 and TRBJ2-3, with D perhaps matching TRBD1 (6 bases). Germline V gene lookup returns CDR1 KGHDR and CDR2 SFDVKD. V shed 4 bases and J shed 0 bases, with 10 bases lying between them. The CDR3 consists of 15 residues. This CDR3 reads CATSDWGLSTDTQYF. CDR3 sequence (DNA): TGTGCCACCAGTGACTGGGGGCTTAGCACAGATACGCAGTATTTT.

This clonotype came up many times. The rearrangement joins TRBV5-1 to TRBJ2-2; 8 bases fit TRBD1. V shed 4 bases, J shed 4 bases, and the junction held 6 bases outside the gene matches. This CDR3 has 15 residues. From germline, CDR1 is SGHRS and CDR2 YFSETQ. As DNA, the CDR3 is TGCGCCAGCAGCACGGGACAGGCGTTCACCGGGGAGCTGTTTTTT. Protein: CASSTGQAFTGELFF. Variable domain in full (rest from reference TRBV5-1 and TRBJ2-2): KAGVTQTPRYLIKTRGQQVTLSCSPISGHRSVSWYQQTPGQGLQFLFEYFSETQRNKGNFPGRFSGRQFSNSRSEMNVSTLELGDSALYLCASSTGQAFTGELFFGEGSRLTVL.

This clonotype has only a few counts. The chain carries TRBV29-1 and TRBJ2-1; D is unclear. Germline V gene sequence: CDR1 SQVTM, CDR2 ANQGSEA. Trimming left V 1 base short and J 6 bases short, with 13 bases between. This CDR3 region has 14 residues. The CDR3 sequence: CSVEGLGPRNEQFF. CDR3 nucleotides: TGCAGCGTTGAAGGGTTAGGGCCACGCAATGAGCAGTTCTTC.

This clonotype was counted ten times or more. This sequence joins TRBV6-2 or TRBV6-3 and TRBJ2-1; 7 nucleotides match TRBD2. CDR3 size: 14 residues. Germline V CDR1 and CDR2: MNHEY, SVGEGT. The junction had 5 bases not matched to a gene; V was cut back by 4 bases and J by 5 bases. CDR3 nucleotide sequence: TGTGCCAGCAGTTTAAGACGGGAGGACAATGAGCAGTTCTTC. This codes for CASSLRREDNEQFF.

The chain uses TRBV6-2 or TRBV6-3 and TRBJ1-2; tentatively, D is TRBD1 (5 bases). Looked up from germline, CDR1 is MNHEY and CDR2 is SVGEGT. This CDR3 region has 12 residues. Trimming stripped 5 bases from V and 6 bases from J, with 10 bases between. The CDR3 region is CASSNGTHGYTF. The CDR3 DNA is TGTGCCAGCAGTAACGGGACCCATGGCTACACCTTC.

This clonotype was found many times. J is TRBJ2-3 and V is TRBV7-6; D may match TRBD1 or TRBD2 (5 bases each). The CDR3 length is 13 residues. Germline V gives CDR1 SGHVS, CDR2 FNYEAQ. Trimming removed 1 base from V and 6 bases from J, with 8 bases in between. This CDR3 reads CASSLGREDTQYF. In nucleotides, the CDR3 is TGTGCCAGCAGCTTAGGCAGGGAGGATACGCAGTATTTT.

This clonotype came up a few times. The chain combines TRBV9 with TRBJ2-1, with TRBD2 identical over 11 bases. Germline trimming cut 4 bases from V and 13 bases from J; bases unmatched to any gene: 16. CDR3 length: 16 residues. CDR1 is SGDLS and CDR2 is YYNGEE in the germline V gene. Written as DNA, the CDR3 is TGTGCCAGCAGCCCGAACCCACTAGCGGGAGAACCCCAACAGTTCTTC. Protein sequence: CASSPNPLAGEPQQFF.